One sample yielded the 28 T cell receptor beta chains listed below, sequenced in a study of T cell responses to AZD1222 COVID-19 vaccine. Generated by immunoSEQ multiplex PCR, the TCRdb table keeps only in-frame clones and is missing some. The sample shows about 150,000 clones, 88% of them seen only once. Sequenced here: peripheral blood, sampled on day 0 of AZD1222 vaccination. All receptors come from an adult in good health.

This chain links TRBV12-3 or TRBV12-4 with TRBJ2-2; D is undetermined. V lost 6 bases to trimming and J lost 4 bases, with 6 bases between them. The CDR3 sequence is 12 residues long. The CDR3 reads CASSRVTGELFF. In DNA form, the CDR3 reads TGTGCCAGCAGCCGGGTCACCGGGGAGCTGTTTTTT.

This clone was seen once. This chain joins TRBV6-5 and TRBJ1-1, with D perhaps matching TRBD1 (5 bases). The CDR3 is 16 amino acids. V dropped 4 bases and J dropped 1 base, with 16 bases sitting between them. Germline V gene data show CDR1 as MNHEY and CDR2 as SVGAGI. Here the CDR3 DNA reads TGTGCCAGCAGTTCAAACCGCGCGGACAAGAACACTGAAGCTTTCTTT. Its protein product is CASSSNRADKNTEAFF.

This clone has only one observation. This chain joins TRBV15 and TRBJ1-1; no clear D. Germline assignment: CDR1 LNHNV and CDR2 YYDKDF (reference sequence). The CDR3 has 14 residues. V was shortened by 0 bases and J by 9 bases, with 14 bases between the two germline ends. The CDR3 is CATSRDVGSLQAFF. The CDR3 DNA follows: TGTGCCACCAGCAGAGATGTAGGGTCTCTCCAAGCTTTCTTT.

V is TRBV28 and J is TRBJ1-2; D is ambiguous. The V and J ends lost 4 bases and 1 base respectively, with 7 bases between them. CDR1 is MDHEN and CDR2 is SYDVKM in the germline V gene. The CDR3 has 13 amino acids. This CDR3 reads CASSSTVNYGYTF. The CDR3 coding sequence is TGTGCCAGCAGTTCCACAGTTAACTATGGCTACACCTTC.

This chain's CDR3 is CASSRWDEQYF. CDR3 DNA: TGTGCCAGCAGCCGTTGGGACGAGCAGTACTTC. This sequence joins TRBV14 and TRBJ2-7, with D hard to call. The CDR3 consists of 11 residues. Germline CDR1 SGHDN, CDR2 FVKESK. V lost 4 bases and J lost 5, with 6 bases in between.

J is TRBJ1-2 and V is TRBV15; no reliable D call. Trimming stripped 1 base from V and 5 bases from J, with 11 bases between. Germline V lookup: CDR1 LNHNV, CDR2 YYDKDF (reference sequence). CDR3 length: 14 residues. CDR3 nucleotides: TGTGCCACCAGCAGAGTTCCAGACGCTTATGGCTACACCTTC. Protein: CATSRVPDAYGYTF. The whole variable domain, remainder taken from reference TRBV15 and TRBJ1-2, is DAMVIQNPRYQVTQFGKPVTLSCSQTLNHNVMYWYQQKSSQAPKLLFHYYDKDFNNEADTPDNFQSRRPNTSFCFLDIRSPGLGDTAMYLCATSRVPDAYGYTFGSGTRLTVV.

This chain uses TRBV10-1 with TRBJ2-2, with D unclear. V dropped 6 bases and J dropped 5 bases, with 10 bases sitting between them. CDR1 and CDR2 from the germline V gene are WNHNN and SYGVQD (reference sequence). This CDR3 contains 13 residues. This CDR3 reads CASSQQITGELFF. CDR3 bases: TGCGCCAGCAGCCAACAGATTACCGGGGAGCTGTTTTTT.

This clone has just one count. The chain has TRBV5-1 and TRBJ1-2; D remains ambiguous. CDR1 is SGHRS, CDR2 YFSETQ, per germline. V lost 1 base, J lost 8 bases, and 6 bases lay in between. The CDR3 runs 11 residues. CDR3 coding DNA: TGCGCCAGCAGCTTGTCTGGAGGCTACACCTTC. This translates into CASSLSGGYTF.

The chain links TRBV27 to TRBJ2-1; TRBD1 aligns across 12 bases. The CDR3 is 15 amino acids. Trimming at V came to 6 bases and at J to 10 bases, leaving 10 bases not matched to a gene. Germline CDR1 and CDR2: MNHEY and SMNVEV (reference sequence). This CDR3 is CASRYTGTGGNEQFF. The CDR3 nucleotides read TGTGCCAGCAGGTACACGGGGACAGGGGGCAACGAGCAGTTCTTC.

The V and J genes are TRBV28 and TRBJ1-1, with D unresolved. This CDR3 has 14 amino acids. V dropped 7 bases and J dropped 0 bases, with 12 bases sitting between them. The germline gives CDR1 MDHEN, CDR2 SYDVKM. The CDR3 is CASNNGHLNTEAFF. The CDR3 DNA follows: TGTGCCAGCAATAACGGTCACTTGAACACTGAAGCTTTCTTT.

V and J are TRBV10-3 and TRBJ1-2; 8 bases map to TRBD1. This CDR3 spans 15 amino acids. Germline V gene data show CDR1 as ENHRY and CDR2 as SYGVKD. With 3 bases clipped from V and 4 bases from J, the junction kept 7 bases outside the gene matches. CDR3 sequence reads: CAISETGQEGYGYTF. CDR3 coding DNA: TGTGCCATCAGTGAAACGGGACAGGAGGGCTATGGCTACACCTTC.

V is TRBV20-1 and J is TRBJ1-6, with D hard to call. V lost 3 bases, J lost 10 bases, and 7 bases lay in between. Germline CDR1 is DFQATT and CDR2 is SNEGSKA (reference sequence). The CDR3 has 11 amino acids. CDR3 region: CSASGGSPLHF. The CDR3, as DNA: TGCAGTGCTAGTGGCGGCTCACCCCTCCACTTT.

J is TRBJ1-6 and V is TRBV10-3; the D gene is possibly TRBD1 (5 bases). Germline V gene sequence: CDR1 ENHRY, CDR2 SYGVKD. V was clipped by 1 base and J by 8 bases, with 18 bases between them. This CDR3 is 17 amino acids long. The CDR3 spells CAISEWGRGSLDSPLHF. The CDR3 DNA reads TGTGCCATCAGTGAGTGGGGTCGGGGCAGCTTGGATTCACCCCTCCACTTT.

The CDR3 is CASSLGGGYGQPQHF. CDR3 DNA sequence: TGTGCCAGCAGCTTAGGCGGTGGGTACGGTCAGCCCCAGCATTTT. The V call is TRBV7-2, the J call TRBJ1-5; no firm D call. CDR1 and CDR2 (germline): SGHTA, FQGNSA. Trimming left V 1 base short and J 6 bases short, with 13 bases between. The CDR3 is made up of 15 amino acids.

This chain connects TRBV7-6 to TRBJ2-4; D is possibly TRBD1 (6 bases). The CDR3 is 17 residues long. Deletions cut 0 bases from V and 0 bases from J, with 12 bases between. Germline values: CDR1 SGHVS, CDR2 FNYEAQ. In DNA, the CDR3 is TGTGCCAGCAGCTTAGCGCAGCCACAGGGAGCCAAAAACATTCAGTACTTC. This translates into CASSLAQPQGAKNIQYF.

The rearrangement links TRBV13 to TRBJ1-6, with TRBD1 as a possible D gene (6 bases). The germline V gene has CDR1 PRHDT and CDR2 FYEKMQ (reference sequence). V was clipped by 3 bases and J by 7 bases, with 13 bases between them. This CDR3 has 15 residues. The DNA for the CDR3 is TGTGCCAGCAGCTTTGGGGGCGAGGGGAATTCACCCCTCCACTTT. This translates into CASSFGGEGNSPLHF.

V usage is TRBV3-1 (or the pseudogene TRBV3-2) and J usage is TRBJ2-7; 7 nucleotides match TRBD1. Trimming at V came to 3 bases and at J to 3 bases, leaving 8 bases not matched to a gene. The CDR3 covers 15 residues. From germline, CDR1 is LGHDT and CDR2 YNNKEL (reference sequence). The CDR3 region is CASSQRAGGNYEQYF. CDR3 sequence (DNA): TGTGCCAGCAGCCAGAGGGCAGGGGGTAACTACGAGCAGTACTTC.

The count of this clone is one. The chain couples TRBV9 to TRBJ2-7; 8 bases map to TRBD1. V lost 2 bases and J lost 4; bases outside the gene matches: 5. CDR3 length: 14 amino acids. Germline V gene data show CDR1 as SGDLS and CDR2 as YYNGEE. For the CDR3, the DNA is TGTGCCAGCAGCGTCTCGACAGGGGCGTACGAGCAGTACTTC. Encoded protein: CASSVSTGAYEQYF.

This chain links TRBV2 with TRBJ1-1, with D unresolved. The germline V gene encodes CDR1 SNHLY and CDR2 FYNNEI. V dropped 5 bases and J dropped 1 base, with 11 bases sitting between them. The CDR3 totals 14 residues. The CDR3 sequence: CASSRRVGNTEAFF. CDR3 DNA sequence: TGTGCCAGCAGTCGCCGAGTTGGGAACACTGAAGCTTTCTTT.

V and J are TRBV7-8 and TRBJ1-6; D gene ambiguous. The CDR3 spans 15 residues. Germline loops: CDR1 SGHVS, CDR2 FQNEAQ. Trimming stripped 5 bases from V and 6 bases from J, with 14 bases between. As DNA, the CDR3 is TGTGCCAGCAGCCTCGACGCGGCTCGTAATTCACCCCTCCACTTT. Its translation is CASSLDAARNSPLHF.

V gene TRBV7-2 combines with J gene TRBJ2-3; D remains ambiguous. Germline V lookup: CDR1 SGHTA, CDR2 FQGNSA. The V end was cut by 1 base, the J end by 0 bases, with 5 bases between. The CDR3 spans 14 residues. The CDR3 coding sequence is TGTGCCAGCAGCTTAGATCAGAGCACAGATACGCAGTATTTT. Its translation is CASSLDQSTDTQYF.

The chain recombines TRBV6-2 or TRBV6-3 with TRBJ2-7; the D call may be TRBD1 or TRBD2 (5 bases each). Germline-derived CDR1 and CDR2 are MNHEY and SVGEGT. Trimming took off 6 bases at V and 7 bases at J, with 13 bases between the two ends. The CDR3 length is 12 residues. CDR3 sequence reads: CASSGTLREQYF. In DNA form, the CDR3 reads TGTGCCAGCAGCGGGACCCTAAGGGAGCAGTACTTC.

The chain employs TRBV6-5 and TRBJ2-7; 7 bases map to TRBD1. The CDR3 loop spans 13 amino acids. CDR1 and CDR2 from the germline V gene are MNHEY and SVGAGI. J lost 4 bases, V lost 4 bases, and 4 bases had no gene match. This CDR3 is CASSLTGVYEQYF. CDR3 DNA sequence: TGTGCCAGCAGTTTAACAGGGGTGTACGAGCAGTACTTC.

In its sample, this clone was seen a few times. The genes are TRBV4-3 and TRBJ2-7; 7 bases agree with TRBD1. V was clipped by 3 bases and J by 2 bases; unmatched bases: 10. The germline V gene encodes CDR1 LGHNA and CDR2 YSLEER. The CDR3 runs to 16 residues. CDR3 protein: CASSQGTGATTYEQYF. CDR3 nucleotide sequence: TGCGCCAGCAGCCAGGGTACAGGGGCTACAACCTACGAGCAGTACTTC.

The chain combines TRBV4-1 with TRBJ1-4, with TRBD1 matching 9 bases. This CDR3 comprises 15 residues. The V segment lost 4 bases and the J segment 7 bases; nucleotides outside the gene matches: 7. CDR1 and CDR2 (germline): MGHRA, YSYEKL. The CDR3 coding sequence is TGCGCCAGCAGCCCGATACGGGACAGGGTTGAAAAACTGTTTTTT. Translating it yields CASSPIRDRVEKLFF.

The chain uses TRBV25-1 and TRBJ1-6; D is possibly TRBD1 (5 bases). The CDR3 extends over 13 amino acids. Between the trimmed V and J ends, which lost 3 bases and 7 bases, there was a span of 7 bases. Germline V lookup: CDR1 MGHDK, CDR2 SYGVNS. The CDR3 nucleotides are TGTGCCAGCAGTGATCAGGGCAATTCACCCCTCCACTTT. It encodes CASSDQGNSPLHF.

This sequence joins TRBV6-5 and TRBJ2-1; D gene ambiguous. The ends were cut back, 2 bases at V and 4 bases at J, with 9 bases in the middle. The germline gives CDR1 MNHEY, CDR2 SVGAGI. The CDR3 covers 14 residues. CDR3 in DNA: TGTGCCAGCAGTTACGATAGAGATTACAATGAGCAGTTCTTC. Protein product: CASSYDRDYNEQFF.

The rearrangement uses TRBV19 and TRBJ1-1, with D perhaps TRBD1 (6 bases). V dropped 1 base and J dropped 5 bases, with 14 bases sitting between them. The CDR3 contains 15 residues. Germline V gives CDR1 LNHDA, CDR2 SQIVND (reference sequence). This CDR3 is CASSIVGKGGTEAFF. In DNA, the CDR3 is TGTGCCAGTAGTATAGTGGGGAAAGGGGGAACTGAAGCTTTCTTT. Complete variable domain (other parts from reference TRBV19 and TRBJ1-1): DGGITQSPKYLFRKEGQNVTLSCEQNLNHDAMYWYRQDPGQGLRLIYYSQIVNDFQKGDIAEGYSVSREKKESFPLTVTSAQKNPTAFYLCASSIVGKGGTEAFFGQGTRLTVV.